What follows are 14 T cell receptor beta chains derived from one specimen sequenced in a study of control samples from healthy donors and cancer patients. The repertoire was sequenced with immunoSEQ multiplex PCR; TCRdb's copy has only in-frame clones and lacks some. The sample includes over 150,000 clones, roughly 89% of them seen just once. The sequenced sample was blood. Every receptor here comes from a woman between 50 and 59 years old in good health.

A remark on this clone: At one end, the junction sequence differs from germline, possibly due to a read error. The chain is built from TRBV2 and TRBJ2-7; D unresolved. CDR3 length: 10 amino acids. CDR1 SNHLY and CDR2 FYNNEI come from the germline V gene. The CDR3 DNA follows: TGTGCCAGCAGTGAATACGCTTGGCACTTC. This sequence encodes CASSEYAWHF. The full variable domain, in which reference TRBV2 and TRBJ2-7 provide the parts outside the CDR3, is EPEVTQTPSHQVTQMGQEVILRCVPISNHLYFYWYRQILGQKVEFLVSFYNNEISEKSEIFDDQFSVERPDGSNFTLKIRSTKLEDSAMYFCASSEYAWHFGPGTRLTVT.

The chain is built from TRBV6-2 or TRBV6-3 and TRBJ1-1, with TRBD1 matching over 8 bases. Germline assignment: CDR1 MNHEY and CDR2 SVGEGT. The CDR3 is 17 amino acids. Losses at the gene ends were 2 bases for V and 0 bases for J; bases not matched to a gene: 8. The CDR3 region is CASSYPRQGLMNTEAFF. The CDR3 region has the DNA TGTGCCAGCAGTTACCCCAGACAGGGGTTGATGAACACTGAAGCTTTCTTT.

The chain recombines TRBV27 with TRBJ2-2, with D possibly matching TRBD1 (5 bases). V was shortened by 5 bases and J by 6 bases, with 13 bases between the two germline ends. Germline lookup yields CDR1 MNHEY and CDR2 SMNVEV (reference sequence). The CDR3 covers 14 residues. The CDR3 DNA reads TGTGCCAGCAGTGGACACACCAGTCCCGGGGAGCTGTTTTTT. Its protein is CASSGHTSPGELFF.

In DNA, the CDR3 is TGTGCCAGTAGTACCGGGACAGGGCAAGTGATGAACACTGAAGCTTTCTTT. Residues: CASSTGTGQVMNTEAFF. The chain combines TRBV19 with TRBJ1-1; 9 bases map to TRBD1. The CDR3 sequence is 17 residues long. The V and J ends lost 4 bases and 0 bases, in that order; junction bases with no gene match: 9. The V gene's germline CDR1 is LNHDA and CDR2 SQIVND (reference sequence).

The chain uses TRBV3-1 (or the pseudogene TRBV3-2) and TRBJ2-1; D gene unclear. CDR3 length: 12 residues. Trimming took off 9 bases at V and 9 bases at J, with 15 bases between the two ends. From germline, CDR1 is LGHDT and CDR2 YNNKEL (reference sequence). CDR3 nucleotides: TGTGCCAGTCGGATGGGTGTCGGTGAGCAGTTCTTC. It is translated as CASRMGVGEQFF.

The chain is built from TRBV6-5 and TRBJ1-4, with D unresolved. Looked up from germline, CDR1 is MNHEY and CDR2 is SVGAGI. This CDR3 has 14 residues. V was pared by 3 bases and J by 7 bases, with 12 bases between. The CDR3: CASSYVPWGEKLFF. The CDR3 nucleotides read TGTGCCAGCAGTTATGTCCCCTGGGGTGAAAAACTGTTTTTT.

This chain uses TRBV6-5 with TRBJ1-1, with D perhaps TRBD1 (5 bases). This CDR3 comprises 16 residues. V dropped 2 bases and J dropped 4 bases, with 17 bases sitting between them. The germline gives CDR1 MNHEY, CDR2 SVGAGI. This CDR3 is CASSYTQEGVFTEAFF. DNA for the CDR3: TGTGCCAGCAGTTACACTCAGGAAGGGGTATTCACTGAAGCTTTCTTT.

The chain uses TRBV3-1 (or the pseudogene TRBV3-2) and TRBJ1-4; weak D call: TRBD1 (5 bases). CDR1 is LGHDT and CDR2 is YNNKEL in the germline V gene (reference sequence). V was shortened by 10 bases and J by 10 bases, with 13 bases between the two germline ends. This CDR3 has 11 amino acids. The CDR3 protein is CATRQRGKLFF. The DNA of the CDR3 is TGTGCCACCCGACAGCGTGGAAAACTGTTTTTT.

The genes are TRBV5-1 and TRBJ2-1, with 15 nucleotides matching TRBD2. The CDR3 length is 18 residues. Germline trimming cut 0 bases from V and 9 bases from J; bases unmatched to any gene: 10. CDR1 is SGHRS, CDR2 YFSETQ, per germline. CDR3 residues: CASSLGTSGGAYPAEQFF. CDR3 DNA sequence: TGCGCCAGCAGCTTGGGGACTAGCGGGGGGGCTTACCCCGCTGAGCAGTTCTTC. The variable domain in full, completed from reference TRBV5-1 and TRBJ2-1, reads KAGVTQTPRYLIKTRGQQVTLSCSPISGHRSVSWYQQTPGQGLQFLFEYFSETQRNKGNFPGRFSGRQFSNSRSEMNVSTLELGDSALYLCASSLGTSGGAYPAEQFFGPGTRLTVL.

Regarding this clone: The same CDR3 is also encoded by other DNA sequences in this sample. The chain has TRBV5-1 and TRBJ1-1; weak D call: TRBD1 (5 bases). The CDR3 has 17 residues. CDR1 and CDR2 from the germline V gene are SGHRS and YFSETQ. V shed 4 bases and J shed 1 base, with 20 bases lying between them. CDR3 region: CASSDSLGAGKNTEAFF. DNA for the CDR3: TGCGCCAGCAGCGATTCCCTTGGGGCGGGGAAGAACACTGAAGCTTTCTTT.

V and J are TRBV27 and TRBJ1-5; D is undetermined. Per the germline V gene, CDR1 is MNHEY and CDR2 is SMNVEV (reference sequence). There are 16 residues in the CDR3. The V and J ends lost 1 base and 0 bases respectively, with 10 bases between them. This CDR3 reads CASSLYAIYSNQPQHF. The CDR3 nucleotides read TGTGCCAGCAGTTTATATGCGATCTATAGCAATCAGCCCCAGCATTTT.

CDR3 in amino acids: CASSNRLASSTDTQYF. Written as DNA, the CDR3 is TGTGCCAGTAGTAACAGACTAGCGTCGAGCACAGATACGCAGTATTTT. The chain uses TRBV19 and TRBJ2-3; 8 bases match TRBD2. Germline CDR1 LNHDA, CDR2 SQIVND (reference sequence). Trimming at V came to 4 bases and at J to 0 bases, leaving 6 bases not matched to a gene. This CDR3 contains 16 residues. Using reference TRBV19 and TRBJ2-3 for the parts outside the CDR3, the full variable domain is DGGITQSPKYLFRKEGQNVTLSCEQNLNHDAMYWYRQDPGQGLRLIYYSQIVNDFQKGDIAEGYSVSREKKESFPLTVTSAQKNPTAFYLCASSNRLASSTDTQYFGPGTRLTVL.

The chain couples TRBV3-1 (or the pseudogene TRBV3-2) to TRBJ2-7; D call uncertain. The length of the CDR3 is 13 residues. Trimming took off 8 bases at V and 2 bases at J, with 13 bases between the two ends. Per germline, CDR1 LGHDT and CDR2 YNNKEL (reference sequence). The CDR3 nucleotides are TGTGCCAGCCAGAAGGTAAACCCCTACGAGCAGTACTTC. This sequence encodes CASQKVNPYEQYF.

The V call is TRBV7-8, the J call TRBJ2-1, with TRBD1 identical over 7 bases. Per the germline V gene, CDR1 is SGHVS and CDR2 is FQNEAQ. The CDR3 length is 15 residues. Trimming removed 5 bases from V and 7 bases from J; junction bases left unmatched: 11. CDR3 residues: CASSRDRGSVNEQFF. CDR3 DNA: TGTGCCAGCAGCCGGGACAGAGGATCAGTGAATGAGCAGTTCTTC.